The 12 T cell receptor beta chains reported below all come from one sample, sequenced in a study of memory CD4+ T cells and cytomegalovirus serostatus (dated by TCRdb to between 2019 and 2020). A FACSAria II was used to sort memory CD4+ T cells, defined as single viable CD3+CD4+CD8-CD45RO+ cells. The library was obtained by the immunoSEQ multiplex PCR assay. TCRdb holds this immuneACCESS table with in-frame rearrangements only. Some clones are missing; in checked studies, unresolved V genes explain under half, and the rest has no known cause. The sample profile shows about 60,000 clones; over 70% of them were found once. Of the sample, almost 0.55% falls within the top ten clones. The sequenced material came from memory CD4+ T cells from blood. The receptors stem from an adult in good health and CMV-seronegative. Some clones in this sample may be carry-over from other donors' samples.

The rearrangement joins TRBV6-5 to TRBJ1-6; no reliable D call. The CDR3 spans 13 residues. The V end was cut by 8 bases, the J end by 5 bases, with 10 bases between. Germline V gene data show CDR1 as MNHEY and CDR2 as SVGAGI. The CDR3 reads CASRRADNSPLHF. The CDR3 DNA reads as TGTGCCAGCCGGCGGGCCGATAATTCACCCCTCCACTTT.

The chain uses TRBV28 and TRBJ1-2; 12 bases agree with TRBD1. The junction had 5 bases not matched to a gene; V was cut back by 11 bases and J by 7 bases. This CDR3 comprises 12 residues. Germline V gene lookup returns CDR1 MDHEN and CDR2 SYDVKM. The CDR3 loop reads CAGGQGAFGYTF. In nucleotides, the CDR3 is TGTGCCGGGGGACAGGGGGCCTTTGGCTACACCTTC.

CDR3 in amino acids: CASSLDHSGSSSYNEQFF. In DNA, the CDR3 is TGTGCCAGCAGCTTAGATCATAGCGGGTCAAGCTCCTACAATGAGCAGTTCTTC. The J gene is TRBJ2-1, the V gene TRBV11-3; 7 bases are a match to TRBD2. Per germline, CDR1 SGHNT and CDR2 YENEEA. This CDR3 is built from 18 residues. The J segment lost 0 bases and the V segment lost 0 bases, leaving 8 bases of the junction unmatched. The full variable domain, its missing parts supplied by reference TRBV11-3 and TRBJ2-1, is EAGVVQSPRYKIIEKKQPVAFWCNPISGHNTLYWYLQNLGQGPELLIRYENEEAVDDSQLPKDRFSAERLKGVDSTLKIQPAELGDSAVYLCASSLDHSGSSSYNEQFFGPGTRLTVL.

This chain connects TRBV11-2 to TRBJ2-5, with D tentatively TRBD2 (6 bases). Germline CDR1 is SGHAT and CDR2 is FQNNGV. This CDR3 has 15 residues. V was pared by 4 bases and J by 2 bases, with 14 bases between. The CDR3 DNA is TGTGCCAGCAGCTCGGGGACTCGTCGTCAAGAGACCCAGTACTTC. Translated: CASSSGTRRQETQYF.

The chain uses TRBV28 and TRBJ2-7; 11 bases match TRBD2. CDR3 length: 16 amino acids. The junction had 14 bases not matched to a gene; V was cut back by 6 bases and J by 7 bases. In germline, CDR1 is MDHEN, CDR2 SYDVKM. DNA of the CDR3: TGTGCCAGCAGCCCCGGGACTAGCGGAGGGATGGGGGAGCAGTACTTC. This gives the protein CASSPGTSGGMGEQYF.

V is TRBV4-1 and J is TRBJ1-4; a possible D gene is TRBD1 (5 bases). The CDR3 loop spans 16 amino acids. The V end lost 5 bases, the J end lost 8 bases, and 21 bases lay between the germline ends. Germline CDR1 is MGHRA and CDR2 is YSYEKL. The CDR3 loop reads CASSNTIQGRNEKLFF. DNA for the CDR3: TGCGCCAGCAGCAACACCATCCAGGGTCGGAACGAAAAACTGTTTTTT.

The gene calls are TRBV9 and TRBJ2-3; 9 nucleotides agree with TRBD2. This CDR3 has 17 amino acids. Germline CDR1 reads SGDLS; CDR2 reads YYNGEE. Losses at the gene ends were 2 bases for V and 1 base for J; bases not matched to a gene: 8. The CDR3 DNA reads as TGTGCCAGCAGCGTGTCCAATCTAGCGGGGCGCACAGATACGCAGTATTTT. It translates to CASSVSNLAGRTDTQYF. Complete variable domain (other parts from reference TRBV9 and TRBJ2-3): DSGVTQTPKHLITATGQRVTLRCSPRSGDLSVYWYQQSLDQGLQFLIQYYNGEERAKGNILERFSAQQFPDLHSELNLSSLELGDSALYFCASSVSNLAGRTDTQYFGPGTRLTVL.

The chain is built from TRBV19 and TRBJ1-2; D perhaps matches TRBD1 (5 bases). Germline V CDR1 and CDR2: LNHDA, SQIVND (reference sequence). Between the trimmed V and J ends, which lost 3 bases and 6 bases, there was a span of 14 bases. The CDR3 loop spans 14 amino acids. As DNA, the CDR3 is TGTGCCAGTAGTATCCGTGGAGGGGAAAATGGCTACACCTTC. This codes for CASSIRGGENGYTF. Looking up the rest from reference TRBV19 and TRBJ1-2 gives the full variable domain: DGGITQSPKYLFRKEGQNVTLSCEQNLNHDAMYWYRQDPGQGLRLIYYSQIVNDFQKGDIAEGYSVSREKKESFPLTVTSAQKNPTAFYLCASSIRGGENGYTFGSGTRLTVV.

CDR3 sequence: CASSQDKGMAAFF. The CDR3 bases are TGCGCCAGCAGCCAAGATAAGGGGATGGCAGCTTTCTTT. This chain links TRBV4-1 with TRBJ1-1, with D tentatively TRBD1 (5 bases). Germline CDR1 MGHRA, CDR2 YSYEKL. The V end was cut by 0 bases, the J end by 10 bases, with 12 bases between. The CDR3 extends over 13 amino acids.

This clone has a single count. This chain connects TRBV5-8 to TRBJ2-2; 10 bases align to TRBD1. Looked up from germline, CDR1 is SGHTS and CDR2 is YDEGEE. The CDR3 contains 15 residues. The ends lost 4 bases at V and 7 bases at J; junction bases unmatched: 7. In DNA form, the CDR3 reads TGTGCCAGCAGCCGTCCCGGACAGGGGGACGGGGAGCTGTTTTTT. Translation gives CASSRPGQGDGELFF. Combining the CDR3 with reference TRBV5-8 and TRBJ2-2 gives the whole variable domain EAGVTQSPTHLIKTRGQQATLRCSPISGHTSVYWYQQALGLGLQFLLWYDEGEERNRGNFPPRFSGRQFPNYSSELNVNALELEDSALYLCASSRPGQGDGELFFGEGSRLTVL.

The rearrangement links TRBV30 to TRBJ2-1; D remains unclear. The germline gives CDR1 GTSNPN, CDR2 SVGIG (reference sequence). This CDR3 spans 13 amino acids. Trimming took off 2 bases at V and 0 bases at J, with 5 bases between the two ends. DNA for the CDR3: TGTGCCTGGAGTCCGAGCTCCTACAATGAGCAGTTCTTC. The encoded protein is CAWSPSSYNEQFF.

The chain combines TRBV18 with TRBJ1-5; D may be TRBD1 (5 bases). This CDR3 has 14 amino acids. From germline, CDR1 is KGHSH and CDR2 LQKENI. The V and J ends lost 3 bases and 9 bases respectively, with 15 bases between them. CDR3 DNA: TGTGCCAGCTCACCGGGGGACCCGCCCTCGCCCCAGCATTTT. It is translated as CASSPGDPPSPQHF. Supplemented by reference TRBV18 and TRBJ1-5, the full variable domain reads NAGVMQNPRHLVRRRGQEARLRCSPMKGHSHVYWYRQLPEEGLKFMVYLQKENIIDESGMPKERFSAEFPKEGPSILRIQQVVRGDSAAYFCASSPGDPPSPQHFGDGTRLSIL.